One and the same sample provided the 26 T cell receptor beta chains below, sequenced in a study of T cell changes during pregnancy in multiple sclerosis. Clones were read by immunoSEQ multiplex PCR, and TCRdb kept only the in-frame ones, dropping some. Of tens of thousands of clones in the sample, around 90% were seen once. This sample comprised CD8+ T cells from peripheral blood mononuclear cells, obtained before pregnancy. The receptors come from a female donor with multiple sclerosis, enrolled in a pregnancy study.

This chain uses TRBV5-6 with TRBJ2-5; D is ambiguous. CDR3 length: 14 amino acids. Trimming stripped 0 bases from V and 5 bases from J, with 11 bases between. Germline CDR1 is SGHDT and CDR2 is YYEEEE. CDR3 in DNA: TGTGCCAGCAGCTTGGGTGACAATTACGAGACCCAGTACTTC. It encodes CASSLGDNYETQYF.

This chain joins TRBV5-1 and TRBJ2-7; D is perhaps TRBD2 (6 bases). V dropped 4 bases and J dropped 3 bases, with 14 bases sitting between them. Looked up from germline, CDR1 is SGHRS and CDR2 is YFSETQ. This CDR3 has 14 residues. The CDR3 DNA sequence: TGCGCCAGCAGCCTCCGGGACGGGGGCTACGAGCAGTACTTC. This sequence encodes CASSLRDGGYEQYF. Supplemented by reference TRBV5-1 and TRBJ2-7, the full variable domain reads KAGVTQTPRYLIKTRGQQVTLSCSPISGHRSVSWYQQTPGQGLQFLFEYFSETQRNKGNFPGRFSGRQFSNSRSEMNVSTLELGDSALYLCASSLRDGGYEQYFGPGTRLTVT.

This clone was seen only once. V gene TRBV11-2 combines with J gene TRBJ2-7; 9 bases are a match to TRBD1. CDR3 length: 17 amino acids. The J segment lost 5 bases and the V segment lost 1 base, leaving 12 bases of the junction unmatched. Germline loops: CDR1 SGHAT, CDR2 FQNNGV. The CDR3 reads CASSLASTGTGRDEQYF. CDR3 coding DNA: TGTGCCAGCAGCTTAGCCTCAACCGGGACAGGGCGCGACGAGCAGTACTTC.

The chain has TRBV19 and TRBJ1-5; D is undetermined. Germline-derived CDR1 and CDR2 are LNHDA and SQIVND (reference sequence). The V end lost 8 bases, the J end lost 2 bases, and 10 bases lay between the germline ends. There are 13 residues in the CDR3. CDR3 sequence: CASLEYGNQPQHF. The CDR3 region has the DNA TGTGCCAGTTTAGAATACGGCAATCAGCCCCAGCATTTT.

The V gene is TRBV7-2, the J gene TRBJ2-7; D gene ambiguous. CDR1 SGHTA and CDR2 FQGNSA come from the germline V gene. This CDR3 region has 14 residues. V dropped 1 base and J dropped 2 bases, with 9 bases sitting between them. The CDR3 DNA reads as TGTGCCAGCAGCTTAGGCCCTGGGCCCTACGAGCAGTACTTC. This gives the protein CASSLGPGPYEQYF.

This rearrangement joins TRBV4-1 to TRBJ1-5; TRBD1 is a possible D gene (5 bases). The CDR3 sequence is 18 residues long. Germline V lookup: CDR1 MGHRA, CDR2 YSYEKL. V was trimmed by 0 bases and J by 0 bases, leaving 15 bases between them. In DNA, the CDR3 is TGCGCCAGCAGCCAAGACGCAGGGCCCCATTATAGCAATCAGCCCCAGCATTTT. It yields the protein CASSQDAGPHYSNQPQHF.

This clone has a single count. The chain carries TRBV18 and TRBJ2-2; the match to TRBD2 covers 10 bases. Germline CDR1 and CDR2: KGHSH and LQKENI. Losses at the gene ends were 6 bases for V and 1 base for J; bases not matched to a gene: 5. The CDR3 loop spans 16 amino acids. The CDR3 reads CASSRRTSGNTGELFF. The CDR3 coding sequence is TGTGCCAGCTCCCGCAGGACTAGCGGGAACACCGGGGAGCTGTTTTTT.

V is TRBV9 and J is TRBJ2-2; D is uncertain. The germline V and J ends were trimmed by 0 bases and 4 bases, with 10 bases remaining between them. Germline loops: CDR1 SGDLS, CDR2 YYNGEE. The CDR3 has 15 residues. Here the CDR3 DNA reads TGTGCCAGCAGCGTAGACCTACCACCCACCGGGGAGCTGTTTTTT. Translating it yields CASSVDLPPTGELFF.

J is TRBJ2-3 and V is TRBV5-1, with a possible D match to TRBD1 (6 bases). The CDR3 sequence is 14 residues long. Trimming took 5 bases from V and 0 from J, leaving 10 bases between them. The germline V gene has CDR1 SGHRS and CDR2 YFSETQ. Here the CDR3 reads CASRDSSSTDTQYF. The CDR3 DNA reads as TGCGCCAGCAGGGACAGTTCTAGCACAGATACGCAGTATTTT. Using reference TRBV5-1 and TRBJ2-3 for the parts outside the CDR3, the full variable domain is KAGVTQTPRYLIKTRGQQVTLSCSPISGHRSVSWYQQTPGQGLQFLFEYFSETQRNKGNFPGRFSGRQFSNSRSEMNVSTLELGDSALYLCASRDSSSTDTQYFGPGTRLTVL.

V usage is TRBV19 and J usage is TRBJ2-7; maybe TRBD2 (5 bases). The germline CDR1 and CDR2 sequences are LNHDA and SQIVND (reference sequence). The V and J ends lost 8 bases and 3 bases respectively, with 11 bases between them. The CDR3 is made up of 12 amino acids. DNA for the CDR3: TGTGCCAGTGGGCTCAGCGGCTACGAGCAGTACTTC. The encoded protein is CASGLSGYEQYF.

This rearrangement joins TRBV5-6 to TRBJ1-2; 9 bases match TRBD1. J lost 5 bases, V lost 0 bases, and 11 bases had no gene match. The CDR3 length is 17 residues. Germline V gene data show CDR1 as SGHDT and CDR2 as YYEEEE. CDR3 sequence: CASSLDDRDRVWYGYTF. The CDR3 DNA follows: TGTGCCAGCAGCTTGGATGACCGGGACAGGGTTTGGTATGGCTACACCTTC.

V is TRBV5-6 and J is TRBJ2-1; possibly TRBD2 for D (5 bases). V was trimmed by 2 bases and J by 10 bases, leaving 10 bases between them. CDR1 and CDR2 from the germline V gene are SGHDT and YYEEEE. The CDR3 is 12 residues long. The CDR3 sequence is CASSFRDPEQFF. The CDR3 nucleotides read TGTGCCAGCAGCTTCCGGGATCCCGAGCAGTTCTTC.

The CDR3 nucleotides read TGCGCCAGCAGCTTGGGACAGCCAAACTATGGCTACACCTTC. As protein: CASSLGQPNYGYTF. This sequence joins TRBV5-1 and TRBJ1-2; possible D gene TRBD1, 5 bases. V lost 0 bases and J lost 2, with 8 bases in between. CDR3 length equals 14 residues. Germline V gene data show CDR1 as SGHRS and CDR2 as YFSETQ.

The chain uses TRBV27 and TRBJ1-4; D not certain. V lost 3 bases, J lost 4 bases, and 12 bases lay in between. The length of the CDR3 is 15 residues. The germline V gene encodes CDR1 MNHEY and CDR2 SMNVEV (reference sequence). For the CDR3, the DNA is TGTGCCAGCAGTTTGTCTTCGGGGAATAATGAAAAACTGTTTTTT. Translated: CASSLSSGNNEKLFF.

The rearrangement links TRBV9 to TRBJ2-7; perhaps TRBD2 as D (6 bases). Germline lookup yields CDR1 SGDLS and CDR2 YYNGEE. The CDR3 spans 15 residues. V was trimmed by 0 bases and J by 2 bases, leaving 12 bases between them. As DNA, the CDR3 is TGTGCCAGCAGCGTAGCTTTGGGGGAGGCCTACGAGCAGTACTTC. Translation gives CASSVALGEAYEQYF.

The rearrangement joins TRBV27 to TRBJ1-1, with 8 bases lining up with TRBD1. Trimming cost V 8 bases and J 4 bases; bases outside gene matches: 6. Germline V gives CDR1 MNHEY, CDR2 SMNVEV (reference sequence). The CDR3 loop spans 13 amino acids. CDR3 sequence (DNA): TGTGCCAGCCGTGGACAGGGCGTCACTGAAGCTTTCTTT. It codes for CASRGQGVTEAFF.

The chain employs TRBV5-1 and TRBJ1-1, with D tentatively TRBD1 (5 bases). Deletions cut 2 bases from V and 5 bases from J, with 13 bases between. CDR1 SGHRS and CDR2 YFSETQ come from the germline V gene. The CDR3 contains 14 residues. Written as DNA, the CDR3 is TGCGCCAGCAGCTTCCGCCAGGGAAGTACTGAAGCTTTCTTT. Translating gives CASSFRQGSTEAFF. Variable domain in full (rest from reference TRBV5-1 and TRBJ1-1): KAGVTQTPRYLIKTRGQQVTLSCSPISGHRSVSWYQQTPGQGLQFLFEYFSETQRNKGNFPGRFSGRQFSNSRSEMNVSTLELGDSALYLCASSFRQGSTEAFFGQGTRLTVV.

The chain couples TRBV6-4 to TRBJ2-1; 11 bases map to TRBD2. The trim removed 4 bases at V and 8 bases at J, leaving 7 bases unmatched. CDR1 is MRHNA, CDR2 SNTAGT, per germline. The CDR3 loop spans 15 amino acids. In DNA, the CDR3 is TGTGCCAGCAGTGTCGTTAGCGGGGGGGCGGATGAGCAGTTCTTC. This codes for CASSVVSGGADEQFF.

The chain couples TRBV7-9 to TRBJ1-2; 8 bases are shared with TRBD1. Germline assignment: CDR1 SEHNR and CDR2 FQNEAQ (reference sequence). This CDR3 is built from 15 residues. V gave up 8 bases and J gave up 4 bases; unmatched junction bases: 12. CDR3 DNA sequence: TGTGCCAGCGGGGACTCAGGGGGCCTCCTCTATGGCTACACCTTC. Amino acids: CASGDSGGLLYGYTF.

J is TRBJ2-1 and V is TRBV29-1; no reliable D call. The CDR3 is 14 residues long. Germline V gene sequence: CDR1 SQVTM, CDR2 ANQGSEA. V was shortened by 0 bases and J by 0 bases, with 6 bases between the two germline ends. CDR3 loop: CSVEEESSYNEQFF. As DNA, the CDR3 is TGCAGCGTTGAAGAGGAGAGCTCCTACAATGAGCAGTTCTTC.

The gene calls are TRBV29-1 and TRBJ2-7; the match to TRBD1 covers 7 bases. The V segment lost 5 bases and the J segment 6 bases; nucleotides outside the gene matches: 7. CDR1 and CDR2 (germline): SQVTM, ANQGSEA. CDR3 length: 12 residues. The CDR3 sequence is CSVLITGAEQYF. The CDR3 bases are TGCAGCGTTCTGATTACAGGGGCCGAGCAGTACTTC.

This chain links TRBV27 with TRBJ1-6, with D possibly TRBD1 on 5 matching bases. V shed 1 base and J shed 7 bases, with 11 bases lying between them. This CDR3 contains 15 residues. CDR1 and CDR2 (germline): MNHEY, SMNVEV (reference sequence). The CDR3 nucleotides read TGTGCCAGCAGTTTATATACAGGCTGGAATTCACCCCTCCACTTT. This codes for CASSLYTGWNSPLHF.

The CDR3 spells CASSQDRSSYNEQFF. For the CDR3, the DNA is TGCGCCAGCAGCCAAGACAGAAGCTCCTACAATGAGCAGTTCTTC. The V call is TRBV4-1, the J call TRBJ2-1, with unresolved D. Deletions cut 0 bases from V and 0 bases from J, with 6 bases between. Germline values: CDR1 MGHRA, CDR2 YSYEKL. The CDR3 extends over 15 amino acids.

V usage is TRBV5-4 and J usage is TRBJ1-4; D gene unclear. CDR3 size: 15 residues. Trimming removed 3 bases at V and 4 bases at J, with 13 bases between. CDR1 is SGHNT, CDR2 YYREEE, per germline (reference sequence). CDR3 protein: CASSSHGGLNEKLFF. CDR3 nucleotide sequence: TGTGCCAGCAGCTCACATGGAGGGCTTAATGAAAAACTGTTTTTT.

This clone showed up just once. The rearrangement links TRBV9 to TRBJ2-3, with 8 bases fitting TRBD2. V shed 3 bases and J 5 bases; nucleotides not matched to a gene: 8. There are 15 residues in the CDR3. Germline V gene lookup returns CDR1 SGDLS and CDR2 YYNGEE. The CDR3 is CASSGEAGGLDTQYF. CDR3 nucleotides: TGTGCCAGCAGCGGAGAGGCGGGGGGCCTAGATACGCAGTATTTT.

The chain recombines TRBV4-2 with TRBJ1-1, with TRBD1 matching 10 bases. With V trimmed by 3 bases and J by 11 bases, 6 bases remained unmatched. The germline CDR1 and CDR2 sequences are LGHNA and YNFKEQ. This CDR3 region has 13 residues. The CDR3 nucleotides are TGTGCCAGCAGCCACGGGACAGGGGATAGGGCTTTCTTT. Protein product: CASSHGTGDRAFF.